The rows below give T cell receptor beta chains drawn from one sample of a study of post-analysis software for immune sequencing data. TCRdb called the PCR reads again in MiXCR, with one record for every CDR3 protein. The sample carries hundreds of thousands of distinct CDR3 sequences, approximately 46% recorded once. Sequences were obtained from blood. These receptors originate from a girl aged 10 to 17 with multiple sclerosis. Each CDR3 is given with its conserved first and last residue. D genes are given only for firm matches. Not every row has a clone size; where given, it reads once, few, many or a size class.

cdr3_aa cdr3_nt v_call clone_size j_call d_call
CASSPTRILNEQYF TGTGCCAGCAGCCCCACCCGCATACTCAACGAGCAGTACTTC TRBV7-9 - TRBJ2-7 -
CASSYLNPRYEQYF TGTGCCAGCAGTTACCTCAACCCACGTTACGAGCAGTACTTC TRBV6-5 - TRBJ2-7 -
CASSQERRGVEVRSEAFF TGCGCCAGCAGCCAAGAAAGGCGGGGGGTCGAGGTCCGCAGCGAAGCTTTCTTT TRBV4-1 - TRBJ1-1 -
CAISEGTGGYGYTF TGTGCCATCAGTGAGGGGACTGGAGGGTATGGCTACACCTTC TRBV10-3 few TRBJ1-2 -
CASRSGEDSYGYTF TGTGCCAGCAGGTCAGGGGAGGATAGCTATGGCTACACCTTC TRBV2 few TRBJ1-2 -
CASRDQERTSGPWDEQFF TGTGCCAGCAGGGACCAAGAGAGGACTAGCGGCCCATGGGATGAGCAGTTCTTC TRBV2 - TRBJ2-1 TRBD2
CASSPVGTRVSHNEQFF TGTGCCAGCAGCCCGGTGGGGACTAGGGTTAGCCACAATGAGCAGTTCTTC TRBV9 - TRBJ2-1 TRBD2
CSAKTGREYTF TGCAGTGCCAAAACAGGACGGGAATACACCTTC TRBV20-1 - TRBJ1-2 -
CASSLLAWGETQYF TGTGCCAGCAGCCTACTAGCGTGGGGGGAGACCCAGTACTTC TRBV7-2 - TRBJ2-5 TRBD2
CSVRGQGNGYTF TGCAGTGTTAGGGGACAGGGAAATGGCTACACCTTC TRBV20-1 few TRBJ1-2 TRBD1
CASSLAGTSGGRTQYF TGCGCCAGCAGCTTGGCCGGGACTAGCGGGGGACGGACCCAGTACTTC TRBV5-1 - TRBJ2-5 TRBD2
CASSPDRGRGDTQYF TGTGCCAGCAGCCCAGACAGGGGACGGGGAGATACGCAGTATTTT TRBV6-5 - TRBJ2-3 TRBD1
CASSSTGTDTQYF TGTGCCAGCAGCAGTACAGGCACAGATACGCAGTATTTT TRBV7-9 - TRBJ2-3 -
CSVPPTGVLQETQYF TGCAGCGTTCCCCCTACCGGGGTACTCCAAGAGACCCAGTACTTC TRBV29-1 - TRBJ2-5 -
CASSLEAADFNYGYTF TGTGCCAGCAGCTTAGAGGCAGCCGACTTTAACTATGGCTACACCTTC TRBV7-9 few TRBJ1-2 -
CASSSTGPNTEAFF TGTGCCAGCAGCTCTACAGGGCCTAACACTGAAGCTTTCTTT TRBV7-9 once TRBJ1-1 -
CASSAGLAVYEQYF TGTGCCAGCAGCGCCGGACTAGCGGTCTACGAGCAGTACTTC TRBV9 - TRBJ2-7 TRBD2
CASSSQVPYEQYF TGTGCCAGCAGCTCCCAGGTCCCCTACGAGCAGTACTTC TRBV4-2 - TRBJ2-7 -
CASSLTNIQYF TGTGCCAGCAGTTTAACAAACATTCAGTACTTC TRBV28 - TRBJ2-4 -
CSVIVGQGRVDTQYF TGCAGCGTAATCGTAGGGCAGGGGAGAGTGGATACGCAGTATTTT TRBV29-1 - TRBJ2-3 -